Below, one T cell receptor (beta chain) is given with its context. The entry originates in a study of control samples from healthy donors and cancer patients. V shed 5 bases, J shed 0 bases, and the junction held 6 bases outside the gene matches. The CDR3 has 15 residues. Germline CDR1 MNHEY, CDR2 SMNVEV (reference sequence). Sequencing used immunoSEQ multiplex PCR; TCRdb keeps in-frame clones, though not all of them. The data hold some 150,000 clones, with roughly 94% observed a single time. The chain couples TRBV27 to TRBJ1-2; 7 bases map to TRBD1. This receptor was identified in a man aged 55-75 years with colorectal cancer. Sequenced material: PBMCs. CDR3 DNA: TGTGCCAGCAGTCGGATAGGACAGGCTAACTATGGCTACACCTTC. This sequence encodes CASSRIGQANYGYTF.